This T cell receptor beta chain was profiled in a study of CD8 T cells in Susac syndrome. Study-level points and caveats: In its TCR sequencing and HLA analysis, the study acknowledged that the number of individuals was relatively small.

With random hexamers, about 0.45 to 1 ug RNA was reverse transcribed. A multiplex approach, immunoSEQ multiplex PCR, amplified TCR beta CDR3 across 54 Vbeta and 13 Jbeta. MiXCR, applied by TCRdb to the immunoSEQ multiplex PCR reads, yields one record per CDR3 protein. The sample has fewer than 200,000 distinct CDR3 sequences, 85% to 95% seen once; the top ten hold 0.15% to 0.2%. About this clonotype: Antigen specificity is unknown.

The T cells that were sequenced for TCR beta were CD8+ and CD4+ cells from blood. Both CD4+ and CD8+ T cells were negatively isolated, and TEMRA cells underwent FACS enrichment. This CDR3 comprises 14 residues. Per germline, CDR1 SQVTM and CDR2 ANQGSEA. The V and J ends lost 5 bases and 2 bases respectively, with 16 bases between them. The chain joins TRBV29-1 to TRBJ2-7, with D unresolved. The sequence came from a human donor with multiple sclerosis. The sample taken for sequencing was CD8+ T cells from PBMCs. The CDR3 bases are TGCAGCGTTAGCCCAGTCTTGCCGCCCTACGAGCAGTACTTC. This encodes CSVSPVLPPYEQYF.